This T cell receptor (beta chain) was found in a study of OX40 agonist ivuxolimab in advanced cancers. Study-level background: A history of anti-PD-1, anti-PD-L1 or anti-CTLA-4 therapy was acceptable, and more than 30% had some. General observations from the study: Not determined was the antigen specificity of the expanded peripheral T cells. Fewer expanded clones were found on average in CD4+ than in CD8+ T cells.

Of note for this clone: The antigen is unknown.

The germline V gene encodes CDR1 SGHRS and CDR2 YFSETQ. V shed 4 bases and J shed 0 bases, with 8 bases lying between them. This CDR3 is 14 amino acids long. TCRdb's copy holds only in-frame clones and misses some; the assay was immunoSEQ multiplex PCR. The repertoire holds about 72,000 clones, with about four fifths as singletons. On cycle 4 day 1 and cycle 7 day 1, as well as at baseline, blood was sampled. The rearrangement joins TRBV5-1 to TRBJ2-1; D unclear. The sequencing here drew on CD4+ or CD8+ T cells sorted from blood, taken in a trial of the OX40 agonist ivuxolimab. This TCR was recovered from an adult with an advanced solid tumor such as melanoma, head and neck, liver or kidney cancer. The CDR3 protein is CASSPTGSYNEQFF. In DNA form, the CDR3 reads TGCGCCAGCAGCCCGACTGGCTCCTACAATGAGCAGTTCTTC.